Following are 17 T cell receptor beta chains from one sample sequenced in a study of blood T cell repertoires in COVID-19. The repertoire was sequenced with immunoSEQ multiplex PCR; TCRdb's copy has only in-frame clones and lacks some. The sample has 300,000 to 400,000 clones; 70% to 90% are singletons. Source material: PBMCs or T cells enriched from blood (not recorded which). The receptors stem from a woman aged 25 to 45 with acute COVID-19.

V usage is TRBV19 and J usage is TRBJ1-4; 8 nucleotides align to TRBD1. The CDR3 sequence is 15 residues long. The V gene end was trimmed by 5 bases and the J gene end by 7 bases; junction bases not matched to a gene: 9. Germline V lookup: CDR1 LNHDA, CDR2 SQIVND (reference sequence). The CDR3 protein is CASSPRGRWSEKLFF. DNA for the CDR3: TGTGCCAGTAGTCCCAGGGGGCGCTGGAGTGAAAAACTGTTTTTT.

The CDR3 loop reads CASSEYLGGSATNEKLFF. CDR3 coding DNA: TGTGCCAGCAGTGAATACCTCGGGGGTTCCGCAACTAATGAAAAACTGTTTTTT. The chain employs TRBV6-1 and TRBJ1-4; a possible D gene is TRBD1 (5 bases). The V gene lost 2 bases and the J gene lost 0 bases, with 16 bases spanning the gap. This CDR3 contains 18 residues. Germline V lookup: CDR1 MNHNS, CDR2 SASEGT.

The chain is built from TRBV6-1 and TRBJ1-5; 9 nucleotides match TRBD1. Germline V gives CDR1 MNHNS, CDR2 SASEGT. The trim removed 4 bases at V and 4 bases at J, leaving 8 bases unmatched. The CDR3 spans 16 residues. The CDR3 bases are TGTGCCAGCAGTGTTTTTCCGACAGGGGGTAATCAGCCCCAGCATTTT. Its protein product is CASSVFPTGGNQPQHF.

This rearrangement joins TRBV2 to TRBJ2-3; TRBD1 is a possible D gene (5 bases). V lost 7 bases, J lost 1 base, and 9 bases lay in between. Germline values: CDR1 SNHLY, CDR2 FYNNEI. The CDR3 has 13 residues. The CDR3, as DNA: TGTGCCAGCAAGGGGCTGGGCACAGATACGCAGTATTTT. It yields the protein CASKGLGTDTQYF.

The CDR3 DNA is TGTGCCACCGCAGACGGAAAAAGTCGGGTCTTCTATGGCTACACCTTC. Translating gives CATADGKSRVFYGYTF. The J gene is TRBJ1-2, the V gene TRBV10-3; D remains ambiguous. The CDR3 runs to 16 residues. Germline values: CDR1 ENHRY, CDR2 SYGVKD. V was pared by 10 bases and J by 4 bases, with 25 bases between.

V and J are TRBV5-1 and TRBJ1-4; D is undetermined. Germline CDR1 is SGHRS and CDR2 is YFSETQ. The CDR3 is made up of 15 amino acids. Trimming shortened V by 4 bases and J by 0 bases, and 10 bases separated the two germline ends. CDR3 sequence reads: CASSRDMATNEKLFF. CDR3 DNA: TGCGCCAGCAGCAGAGACATGGCAACTAATGAAAAACTGTTTTTT. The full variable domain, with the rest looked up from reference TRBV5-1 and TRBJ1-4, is KAGVTQTPRYLIKTRGQQVTLSCSPISGHRSVSWYQQTPGQGLQFLFEYFSETQRNKGNFPGRFSGRQFSNSRSEMNVSTLELGDSALYLCASSRDMATNEKLFFGSGTQLSVL.

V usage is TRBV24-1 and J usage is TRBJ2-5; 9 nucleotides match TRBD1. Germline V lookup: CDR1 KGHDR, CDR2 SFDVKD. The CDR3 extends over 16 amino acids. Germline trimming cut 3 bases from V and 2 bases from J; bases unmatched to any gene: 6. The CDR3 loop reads CATSDIGTGLQETQYF. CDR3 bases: TGTGCCACCAGTGATATAGGGACAGGGTTACAAGAGACCCAGTACTTC.

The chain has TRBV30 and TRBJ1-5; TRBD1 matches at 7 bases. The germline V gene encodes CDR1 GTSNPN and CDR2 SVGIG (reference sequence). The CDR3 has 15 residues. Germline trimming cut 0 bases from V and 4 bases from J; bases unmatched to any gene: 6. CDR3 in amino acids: CAWSVGQLGNQPQHF. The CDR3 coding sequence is TGTGCCTGGAGTGTGGGACAGCTTGGAAATCAGCCCCAGCATTTT.

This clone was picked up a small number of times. The CDR3 protein is CASSGSLREVGTGELFF. The CDR3 region has the DNA TGTGCCAGCAGCGGGTCCTTACGGGAGGTGGGCACCGGGGAGCTGTTTTTT. The chain combines TRBV4-2 with TRBJ2-2; 7 bases fit TRBD2. The CDR3 length is 17 residues. The V gene's germline CDR1 is LGHNA and CDR2 YNFKEQ. V lost 5 bases to trimming and J lost 4 bases; unmatched junction nucleotides: 13.

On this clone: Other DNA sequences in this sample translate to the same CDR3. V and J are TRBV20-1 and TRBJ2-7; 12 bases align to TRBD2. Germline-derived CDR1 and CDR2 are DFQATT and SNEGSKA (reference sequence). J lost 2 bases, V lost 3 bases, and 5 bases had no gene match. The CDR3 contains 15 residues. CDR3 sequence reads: CSASRSSGGAYEQYF. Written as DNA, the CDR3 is TGCAGTGCTAGTAGGTCTAGCGGGGGGGCCTACGAGCAGTACTTC.

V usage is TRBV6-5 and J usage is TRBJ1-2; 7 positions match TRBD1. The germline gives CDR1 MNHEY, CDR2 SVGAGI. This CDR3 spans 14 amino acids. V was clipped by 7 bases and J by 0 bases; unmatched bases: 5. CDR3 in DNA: TGTGCCAGCATCCCGGGGACAGCTAACTATGGCTACACCTTC. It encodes CASIPGTANYGYTF.

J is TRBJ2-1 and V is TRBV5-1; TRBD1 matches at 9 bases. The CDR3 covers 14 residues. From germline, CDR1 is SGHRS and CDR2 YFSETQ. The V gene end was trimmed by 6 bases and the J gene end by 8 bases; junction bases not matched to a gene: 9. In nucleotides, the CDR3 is TGCGCCAGCACCTCGTCGACAGGGGGATATGAGCAGTTCTTC. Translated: CASTSSTGGYEQFF.

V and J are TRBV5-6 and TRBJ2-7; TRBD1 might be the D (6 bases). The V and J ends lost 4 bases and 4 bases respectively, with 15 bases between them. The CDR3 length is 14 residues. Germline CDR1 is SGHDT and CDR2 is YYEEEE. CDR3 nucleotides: TGTGCCAGCAGCGGGACAAGAGAGGGTTACGAGCAGTACTTC. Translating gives CASSGTREGYEQYF.

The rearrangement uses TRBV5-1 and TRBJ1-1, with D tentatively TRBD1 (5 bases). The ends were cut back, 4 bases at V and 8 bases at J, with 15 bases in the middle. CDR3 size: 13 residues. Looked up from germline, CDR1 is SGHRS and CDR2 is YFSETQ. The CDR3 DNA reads TGCGCCAGCAGCCTGGATCGGGGGTTGGAAGCTTTCTTT. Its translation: CASSLDRGLEAFF. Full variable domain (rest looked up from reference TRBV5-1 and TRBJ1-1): KAGVTQTPRYLIKTRGQQVTLSCSPISGHRSVSWYQQTPGQGLQFLFEYFSETQRNKGNFPGRFSGRQFSNSRSEMNVSTLELGDSALYLCASSLDRGLEAFFGQGTRLTVV.

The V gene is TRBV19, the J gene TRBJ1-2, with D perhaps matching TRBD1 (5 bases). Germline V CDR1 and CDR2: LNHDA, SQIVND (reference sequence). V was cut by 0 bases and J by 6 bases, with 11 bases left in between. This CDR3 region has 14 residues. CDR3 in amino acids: CASSIDRGYDGYTF. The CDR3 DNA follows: TGTGCCAGTAGTATAGACCGGGGGTACGATGGCTACACCTTC.

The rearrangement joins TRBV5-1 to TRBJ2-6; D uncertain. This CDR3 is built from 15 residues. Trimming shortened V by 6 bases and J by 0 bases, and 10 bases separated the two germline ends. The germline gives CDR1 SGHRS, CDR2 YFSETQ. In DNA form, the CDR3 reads TGCGCCAGCACCCAACTGTTCTCTGGGGCCAACGTCCTGACTTTC. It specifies CASTQLFSGANVLTF.

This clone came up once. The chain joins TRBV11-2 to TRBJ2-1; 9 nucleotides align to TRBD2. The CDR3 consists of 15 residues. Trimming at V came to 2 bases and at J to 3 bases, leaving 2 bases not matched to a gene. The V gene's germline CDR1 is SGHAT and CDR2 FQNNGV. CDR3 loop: CASSLLAGVYNEQFF. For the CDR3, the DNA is TGTGCCAGCAGCTTATTAGCGGGGGTCTACAATGAGCAGTTCTTC.